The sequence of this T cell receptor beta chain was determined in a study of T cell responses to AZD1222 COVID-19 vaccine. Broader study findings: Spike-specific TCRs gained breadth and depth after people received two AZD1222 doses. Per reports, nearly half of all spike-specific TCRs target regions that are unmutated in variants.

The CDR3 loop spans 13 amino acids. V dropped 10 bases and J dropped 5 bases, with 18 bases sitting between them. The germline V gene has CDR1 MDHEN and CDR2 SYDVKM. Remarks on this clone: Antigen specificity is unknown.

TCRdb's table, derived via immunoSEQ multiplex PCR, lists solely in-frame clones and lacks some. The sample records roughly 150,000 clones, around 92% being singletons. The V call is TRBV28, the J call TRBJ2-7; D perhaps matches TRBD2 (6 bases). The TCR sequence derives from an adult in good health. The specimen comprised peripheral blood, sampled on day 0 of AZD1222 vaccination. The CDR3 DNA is TGTGCCACCTCGGAGGGTATGGAGAACGAGCAGTACTTC. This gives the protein CATSEGMENEQYF.